This T cell receptor (beta chain) was retrieved from a study of graft-versus-host responses after intestinal transplantation. The germline V gene has CDR1 SGHRS and CDR2 YFSETQ. CDR3 length equals 15 residues. V shed 2 bases, J shed 0 bases, and the junction held 1 base outside the gene matches. A note on this clone: No antigen is known for it. The sample carries other DNA sequences with the same CDR3.

The assay was immunoSEQ multiplex PCR, and TCRdb's table has in-frame clones only and misses some. The profile shows nearly 110,000 clones, roughly 89% of them singletons. The receptor's source is a human donor who was the organ donor for an intestinal transplant. The chain joins TRBV5-1 to TRBJ2-1; 8 nucleotides align to TRBD2. Sequenced material: unstimulated CD4+ T cells sorted from spleen or lymph node cells, taken before transplant. The CDR3 loop reads CASSLSGGSYNEQFF. CDR3 nucleotides: TGCGCCAGCAGCTTAAGCGGGGGCTCCTACAATGAGCAGTTCTTC.